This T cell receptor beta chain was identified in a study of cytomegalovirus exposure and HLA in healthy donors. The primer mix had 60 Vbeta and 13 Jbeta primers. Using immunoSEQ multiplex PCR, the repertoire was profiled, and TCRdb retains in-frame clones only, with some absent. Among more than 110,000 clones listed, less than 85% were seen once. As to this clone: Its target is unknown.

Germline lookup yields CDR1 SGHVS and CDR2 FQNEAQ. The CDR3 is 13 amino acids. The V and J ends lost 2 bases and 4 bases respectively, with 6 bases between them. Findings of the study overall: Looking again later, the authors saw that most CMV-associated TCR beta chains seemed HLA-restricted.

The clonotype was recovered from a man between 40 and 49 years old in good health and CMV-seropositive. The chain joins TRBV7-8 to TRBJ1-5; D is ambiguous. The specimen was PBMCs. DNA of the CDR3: TGTGCCAGCAGCTTACGCGGGAATCAGCCCCAGCATTTT. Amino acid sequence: CASSLRGNQPQHF.